This record covers a single T cell receptor (beta chain). The CDR3 covers 13 residues. The germline V gene has CDR1 MDHEN and CDR2 SYDVKM. V dropped 6 bases and J dropped 5 bases, with 13 bases sitting between them. From the 5' RACE reads, TCRdb called clonotypes with MiXCR, one entry per CDR3 protein. The sample carries 300,000 to 350,000 distinct CDR3 sequences, roughly 13% recorded once. This record belongs to a study of T-cell memory formation after mild COVID-19. What was sequenced was PBMCs or a T cell subset sorted from them (not recorded which). The chain joins TRBV28 to TRBJ2-5, with D perhaps matching TRBD1 or TRBD2 (5 bases each). The source is a man between 18 and 35 years old who had mild COVID-19 (a few samples of this study predate the infection). Cell type and time point are not known. CDR3 in amino acids: CASSLGRIETQYF. As DNA, the CDR3 is TGTGCCAGCAGCCTGGGACGAATTGAGACCCAGTACTTC. Filled out from reference TRBV28 and TRBJ2-5, the complete variable domain reads DVKVTQSSRYLVKRTGEKVFLECVQDMDHENMFWYRQDPGLGLRLIYFSYDVKMKEKGDIPEGYSVSREKKERFSLILESASTNQTSMYLCASSLGRIETQYFGPGTRLLVL.